The clone carrying this T cell receptor beta chain was recorded a few times. The germline CDR1 and CDR2 sequences are SGHTA and FQGNSA. V lost 6 bases and J lost 4, with 12 bases in between. The CDR3 contains 14 residues. From the RT-PCR reads, TCRdb called clonotypes with MiXCR, one entry per CDR3 protein. This table has about 680,000 distinct CDR3 sequences, 12% to 15% appearing once. The chain carries TRBV7-2 and TRBJ2-2, with D tentatively TRBD1 (5 bases). The sequenced material came from memory CD4+ T cells from blood. The receptor was isolated from a female donor in good health, serving as a healthy control. CDR3 loop: CASSSGWATGELFF. CDR3 in DNA: TGTGCCAGCAGTTCAGGGTGGGCCACCGGGGAGCTGTTTTTT.